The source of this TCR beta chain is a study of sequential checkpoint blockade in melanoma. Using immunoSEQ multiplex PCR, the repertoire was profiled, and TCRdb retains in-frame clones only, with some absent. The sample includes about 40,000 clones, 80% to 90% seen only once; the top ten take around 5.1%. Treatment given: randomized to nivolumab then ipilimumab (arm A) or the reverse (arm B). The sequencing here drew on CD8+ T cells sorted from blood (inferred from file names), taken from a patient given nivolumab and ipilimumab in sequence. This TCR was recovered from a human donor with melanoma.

The CDR3 spells CSVEWQGWDTYNEQFF. The CDR3 nucleotides read TGCAGCGTTGAATGGCAGGGGTGGGACACCTACAATGAGCAGTTCTTC. This chain uses TRBV29-1 with TRBJ2-1; weak D call: TRBD1 (6 bases). The CDR3 loop spans 16 amino acids. Germline loops: CDR1 SQVTM, CDR2 ANQGSEA. V lost 2 bases to trimming and J lost 2 bases, with 16 bases between them.